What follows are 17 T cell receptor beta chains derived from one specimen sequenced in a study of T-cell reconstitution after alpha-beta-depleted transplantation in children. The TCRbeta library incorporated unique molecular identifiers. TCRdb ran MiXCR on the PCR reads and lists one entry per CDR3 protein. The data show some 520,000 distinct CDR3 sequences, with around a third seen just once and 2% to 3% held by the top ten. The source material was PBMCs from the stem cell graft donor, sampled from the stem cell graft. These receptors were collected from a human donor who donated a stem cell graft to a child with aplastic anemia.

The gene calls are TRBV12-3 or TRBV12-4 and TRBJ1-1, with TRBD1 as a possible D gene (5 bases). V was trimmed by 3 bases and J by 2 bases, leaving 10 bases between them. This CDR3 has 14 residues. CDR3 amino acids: CASSFGGKNTEAFF. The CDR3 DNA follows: TGTGCCAGCAGTTTCGGGGGGAAAAACACTGAAGCTTTCTTT.

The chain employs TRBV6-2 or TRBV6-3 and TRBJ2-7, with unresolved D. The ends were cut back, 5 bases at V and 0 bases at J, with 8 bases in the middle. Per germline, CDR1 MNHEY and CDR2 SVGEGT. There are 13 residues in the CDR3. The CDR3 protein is CASSRPSSYEQYV. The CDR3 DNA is TGTGCCAGCAGTCGACCTAGCTCCTACGAGCAGTACGTC.

CDR3 loop: CASSPQGTTNEKLFF. The CDR3 DNA reads as TGTGCCAGCTCACCCCAGGGGACAACTAATGAAAAACTGTTTTTT. The chain recombines TRBV18 with TRBJ1-4; weak D call: TRBD1 (6 bases). CDR1 is KGHSH, CDR2 LQKENI, per germline. Trimming took 3 bases from V and 0 from J, leaving 8 bases between them. This CDR3 has 15 residues.

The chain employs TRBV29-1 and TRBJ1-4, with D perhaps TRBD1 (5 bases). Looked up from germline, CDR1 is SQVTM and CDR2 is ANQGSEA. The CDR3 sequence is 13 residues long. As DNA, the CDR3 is TGCACCGGGGGAGGGGATGGGGATGAAAAACTGTTTTTT. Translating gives CTGGGDGDEKLFF.

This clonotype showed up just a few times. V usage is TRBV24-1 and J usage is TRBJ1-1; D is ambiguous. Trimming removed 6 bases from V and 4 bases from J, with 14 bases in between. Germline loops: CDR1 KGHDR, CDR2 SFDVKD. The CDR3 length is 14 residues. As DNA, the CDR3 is TGTGCCACCAGTTCACTTGGGCCACCCACTGAAGCTTTCTTT. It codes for CATSSLGPPTEAFF.

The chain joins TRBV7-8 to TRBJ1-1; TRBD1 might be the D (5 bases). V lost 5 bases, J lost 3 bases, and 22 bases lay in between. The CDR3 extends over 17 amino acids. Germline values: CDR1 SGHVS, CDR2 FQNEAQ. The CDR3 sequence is CASSKPGGGNLYTEAFF. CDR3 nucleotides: TGTGCCAGCAGCAAACCGGGGGGTGGGAATCTCTACACTGAAGCTTTCTTT.

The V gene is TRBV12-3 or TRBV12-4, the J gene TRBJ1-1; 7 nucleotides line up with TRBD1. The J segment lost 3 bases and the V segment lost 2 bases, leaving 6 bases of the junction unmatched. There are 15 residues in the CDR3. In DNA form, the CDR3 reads TGTGCCAGCAGTTTACCGGGACAGAGGGACACTGAAGCTTTCTTT. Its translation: CASSLPGQRDTEAFF.

The CDR3 region is CASSSGTSGVSYNEQFF. The CDR3 DNA sequence: TGTGCCAGCAGCTCGGGGACTAGCGGAGTCTCCTACAATGAGCAGTTCTTC. The chain has TRBV7-2 and TRBJ2-1; 11 bases map to TRBD2. The CDR3 is made up of 17 amino acids. Germline values: CDR1 SGHTA, CDR2 FQGNSA. V shed 4 bases, J shed 0 bases, and the junction held 5 bases outside the gene matches. Using reference TRBV7-2 and TRBJ2-1 for the parts outside the CDR3, the full variable domain is GAGVSQSPSNKVTEKGKDVELRCDPISGHTALYWYRQSLGQGLEFLIYFQGNSAPDKSGLPSDRFSAERTGGSVSTLTIQRTQQEDSAVYLCASSSGTSGVSYNEQFFGPGTRLTVL.

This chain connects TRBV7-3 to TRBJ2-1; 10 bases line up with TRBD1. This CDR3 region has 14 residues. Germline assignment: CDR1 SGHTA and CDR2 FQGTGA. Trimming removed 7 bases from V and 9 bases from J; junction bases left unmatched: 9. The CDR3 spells CASTRDRGGTEQFF. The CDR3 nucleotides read TGTGCCAGCACCCGGGACAGGGGTGGCACTGAGCAGTTCTTC.

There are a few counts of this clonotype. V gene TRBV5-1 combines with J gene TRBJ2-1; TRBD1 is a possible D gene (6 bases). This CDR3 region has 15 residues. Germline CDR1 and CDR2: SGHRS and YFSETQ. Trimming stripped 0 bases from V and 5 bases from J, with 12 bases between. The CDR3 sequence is CASSLEGRGDNEQFF. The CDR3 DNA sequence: TGCGCCAGCAGCTTGGAGGGCAGGGGCGACAATGAGCAGTTCTTC. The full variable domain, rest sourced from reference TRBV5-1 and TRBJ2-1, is KAGVTQTPRYLIKTRGQQVTLSCSPISGHRSVSWYQQTPGQGLQFLFEYFSETQRNKGNFPGRFSGRQFSNSRSEMNVSTLELGDSALYLCASSLEGRGDNEQFFGPGTRLTVL.

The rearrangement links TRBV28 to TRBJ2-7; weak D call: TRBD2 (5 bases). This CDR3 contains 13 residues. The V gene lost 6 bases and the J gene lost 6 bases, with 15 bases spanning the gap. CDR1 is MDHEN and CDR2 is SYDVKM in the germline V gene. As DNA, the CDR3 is TGTGCCAGCAGCCGCTCCCGAGGGAGCGAGCAGTACGTC. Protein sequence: CASSRSRGSEQYV.

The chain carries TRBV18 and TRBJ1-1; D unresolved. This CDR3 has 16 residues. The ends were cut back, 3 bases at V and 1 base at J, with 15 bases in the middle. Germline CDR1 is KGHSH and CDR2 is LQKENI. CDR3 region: CASSPTVLTKNTEAFF. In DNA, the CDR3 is TGTGCCAGCTCACCCACAGTGCTTACTAAGAACACTGAAGCTTTCTTT. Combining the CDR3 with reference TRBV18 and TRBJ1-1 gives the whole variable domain NAGVMQNPRHLVRRRGQEARLRCSPMKGHSHVYWYRQLPEEGLKFMVYLQKENIIDESGMPKERFSAEFPKEGPSILRIQQVVRGDSAAYFCASSPTVLTKNTEAFFGQGTRLTVV.

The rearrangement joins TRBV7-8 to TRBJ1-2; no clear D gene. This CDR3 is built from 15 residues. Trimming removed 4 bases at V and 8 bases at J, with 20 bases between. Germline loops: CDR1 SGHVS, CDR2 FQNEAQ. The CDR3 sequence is CASSSEIRLVAGYTF. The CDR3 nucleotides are TGTGCCAGCAGCTCAGAAATTAGACTGGTAGCGGGCTACACCTTC.

In DNA form, the CDR3 reads TGTGCCAGCAGTGAAGCGCTCTGGTATTTGGACCGACAGAGAGGAAACACCATATATTTT. This gives the protein CASSEALWYLDRQRGNTIYF. The rearrangement uses TRBV6-1 and TRBJ1-3; D might be TRBD1 (5 bases). Between the trimmed V and J ends, which lost 0 bases and 4 bases, there was a span of 25 bases. This CDR3 comprises 20 residues. Germline loops: CDR1 MNHNS, CDR2 SASEGT.

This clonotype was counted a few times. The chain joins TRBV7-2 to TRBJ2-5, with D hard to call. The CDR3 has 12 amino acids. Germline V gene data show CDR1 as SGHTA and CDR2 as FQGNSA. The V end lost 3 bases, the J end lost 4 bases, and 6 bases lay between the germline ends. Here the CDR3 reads CASSFFPETQYF. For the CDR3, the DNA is TGTGCCAGCAGCTTCTTCCCAGAGACCCAGTACTTC.

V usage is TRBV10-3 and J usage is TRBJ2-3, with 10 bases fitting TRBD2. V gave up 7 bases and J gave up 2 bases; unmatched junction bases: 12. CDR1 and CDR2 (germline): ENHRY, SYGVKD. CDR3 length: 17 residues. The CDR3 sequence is CAITRQGAGGLTDTQYF. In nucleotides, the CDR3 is TGTGCCATCACAAGGCAGGGAGCGGGAGGGCTCACAGATACGCAGTATTTT.

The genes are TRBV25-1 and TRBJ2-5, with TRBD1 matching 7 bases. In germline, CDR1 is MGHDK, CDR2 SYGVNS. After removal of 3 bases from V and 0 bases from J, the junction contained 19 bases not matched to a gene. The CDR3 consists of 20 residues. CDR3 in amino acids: CASSEVTEDPGQRYQETQYF. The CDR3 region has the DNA TGTGCCAGCAGTGAGGTCACCGAGGACCCGGGACAGAGGTACCAAGAGACCCAGTACTTC.